Each of the 4 T cell receptor beta chains below was sequenced from the same sample in a study of T-cell memory formation after mild COVID-19. In TCRdb, the 5' RACE reads were re-called with MiXCR into one record per CDR3 protein. The repertoire consists of about 340,000 distinct CDR3 sequences, with about 21% occurring once and the leading ten covering around 12%. Source material: PBMCs or a T cell subset sorted from them (not recorded which). The receptors derive from an adult woman who had mild COVID-19 (a few samples of this study predate the infection). Cell type and time point are not known.

This clonotype was counted a few times. The CDR3 sequence is CASSLAGTGGLRNTIYF. CDR3 DNA: TGTGCCAGCAGCTTGGCCGGGACAGGGGGCTTAAGAAACACCATATATTTT. The chain couples TRBV7-9 to TRBJ1-3; the match to TRBD1 covers 12 bases. CDR3 length: 17 residues. V lost 3 bases and J lost 5; bases outside the gene matches: 8. The germline CDR1 and CDR2 sequences are SEHNR and FQNEAQ (reference sequence).

This rearrangement joins TRBV6-1 to TRBJ1-5; D ambiguous. Trimming stripped 0 bases from V and 7 bases from J, with 13 bases between. Germline V gene lookup returns CDR1 MNHNS and CDR2 SASEGT. CDR3 length equals 15 residues. CDR3 loop: CASSEAVNRGQPQHF. The CDR3 coding sequence is TGTGCCAGCAGTGAAGCGGTTAATCGAGGGCAGCCCCAGCATTTT.

The V and J genes are TRBV11-2 and TRBJ1-5, with 8 positions matching TRBD1. Germline CDR1 reads SGHAT; CDR2 reads FQNNGV. V dropped 0 bases and J dropped 6; count of bases not matched to a gene: 4. This CDR3 has 15 residues. The CDR3 sequence: CASSLEPGGFQPQHF. In DNA, the CDR3 is TGTGCCAGCAGCTTAGAACCAGGGGGCTTTCAGCCCCAGCATTTT.

V and J are TRBV2 and TRBJ2-1; tentative D call: TRBD2 (7 bases). The germline CDR1 and CDR2 sequences are SNHLY and FYNNEI. Trimming took off 6 bases at V and 7 bases at J, with 19 bases between the two ends. The CDR3 extends over 15 amino acids. The CDR3 sequence: CASRGHGGGPNEQFF. CDR3 coding DNA: TGTGCCAGCAGAGGCCATGGGGGGGGCCCGAATGAGCAGTTCTTC. The full variable domain, its missing parts supplied by reference TRBV2 and TRBJ2-1, is EPEVTQTPSHQVTQMGQEVILRCVPISNHLYFYWYRQILGQKVEFLVSFYNNEISEKSEIFDDQFSVERPDGSNFTLKIRSTKLEDSAMYFCASRGHGGGPNEQFFGPGTRLTVL.